This TCR beta chain was identified in a study of beta chain features in type 1 diabetes. Study background: No age, gender or cell yield differences were seen between patients and healthy donors. The study, taken as a whole, reports: Diminished insertions and augmented deletions at VDJ junctions characterized type 1 diabetes patients. Patients showed naive, central memory and Treg TCRB repertoires that appeared more similar than those of healthy donors. Possibly, sequencing cDNA over-represented cells that had high TCR expression levels.

Sequenced material consisted of expressed TCRB transcripts (all of the isolated RNA was reverse transcribed). TCRdb's copy holds only in-frame clones and misses some; the assay was immunoSEQ multiplex PCR. This sample has about 260,000 clones, with roughly 70% found just once. Worth noting for this clone: What it binds is unknown.

This TCR was recovered from a man aged 25 to 40 in good health. The sample consisted of naive CD4+ T cells from blood.

CDR3 loop: CAWSEDSEETQYF. CDR3 nucleotide sequence: TGTGCCTGGAGTGAGGACAGCGAGGAGACCCAGTACTTC. V and J are TRBV30 and TRBJ2-5, with D tentatively TRBD1 (6 bases). Trimming took 1 base from V and 5 from J, leaving 11 bases between them. CDR1 and CDR2 from the germline V gene are GTSNPN and SVGIG (reference sequence). The CDR3 totals 13 residues.